This T cell receptor (beta chain) derives from a study of blood T cell repertoires in COVID-19. On the study more broadly: Samples representing acute and convalescent COVID-19 were sourced from the United States, Italy and Spain. T cells, B-cell-depleted T cells, or PBMCs supplied cDNA or gDNA.

Repertoires were generated with immunoSEQ multiplex PCR, while TCRdb's copy carries only in-frame clones and drops some. The sample records roughly 100,000 clones, about nine tenths being singletons. This CDR3 region has 16 residues. V shed 4 bases, J shed 0 bases, and the junction held 9 bases outside the gene matches. The germline V gene encodes CDR1 SGHDT and CDR2 YYEEEE. The chain uses TRBV5-6 and TRBJ1-1; 7 nucleotides align to TRBD1. The sequenced sample was peripheral blood. The sequence was collected from a man in his forties or fifties with acute or convalescent COVID-19. CDR3 amino acids: CASSQLQGLMNTEAFF. CDR3 DNA sequence: TGTGCCAGCAGCCAACTACAGGGGTTAATGAACACTGAAGCTTTCTTT.